This T cell receptor beta chain is drawn from a study of OX40 agonist ivuxolimab in advanced cancers. General notes on the study: The costimulatory receptor OX40 (CD134) was targeted by ivuxolimab, a fully human IgG2 agonistic monoclonal antibody. Of the approximately 50 dose-escalation patients, hepatocellular carcinoma was present in 19, melanoma in approximately 15, renal cell carcinoma in 9 and head and neck cancer in 9. The monotherapy dose-escalation portion (N of about 50 patients) of the phase I ivuxolimab trial is reported in the paper. The point of sequencing TCRbeta in the periphery was to test whether ivuxolimab changed TCR sequence diversity and drove clonal T-cell expansion. Prior anti-PD-1, anti-PD-L1 or anti-CTLA-4 therapy was permitted, and about two fifths of dose-escalation patients had received checkpoint inhibitors. Intravenous ivuxolimab was administered to patients every 2 weeks at six dose levels: 0.01, 0.1, 0.3, 1.5, 3 and 10 mg/kg. A male proportion of roughly 80% and a mean age of approximately 55 years, ranging from roughly 20 to 80, were recorded for the dose-escalation cohort. Partial responses occurred in three dose-escalation patients, of whom one had hepatocellular carcinoma and two had cutaneous melanoma. Broad study findings and their caveats: In the 0.1-3.0 mg/kg groups, partial responders were among the patients with the lowest normalized peripheral clonal expansion, particularly in CD8+ T cells. At doses from 0.1 to 3.0 mg/kg, clonal expansion was seen in both CD4+ and CD8+ blood T cells between baseline and week 6. After ivuxolimab, expanded clones were on average more numerous among CD8+ T cells than among CD4+ T cells. Antigen specificity was not determined for the clonally expanded peripheral T cells. Low levels of normalized T-cell clonal expansion were also seen in some nonresponding patients.

V is clipped by 5 bases and J by 5 bases, and the sequence between their germline boundaries is 9 bases long. CDR1 and CDR2, per the germline V gene (reference sequence), are LNHDA and SQIVND. Its CDR3 holds 12 amino acids, cysteine through phenylalanine. Left in the record is the CDR3 DNA by itself, 36 bases read in frame from the first base. For sequencing of the TCRbeta CDR3 region, genomic DNA was extracted from the sorted cells. TCRbeta CDR3 regions were sequenced using the immunoSEQ Assay. In its TCRdb copy, this immuneACCESS table keeps in-frame sequences only and misses some clones. Where compared with another copy, unresolved V genes explain less than half of these, and the others have no known cause. The sample contains more than 75,000 clones, about 86% of them found a single time. Roughly 0.9% of the sample is in the top ten clones. Of note for this clone: Its antigen is unknown. Qualities for individual bases were not recorded, and no much larger clone is one base off.

Patients with a history of autoimmune disease or receiving systemic immunosuppression were excluded from the trial. Peripheral blood for TCR sequencing was collected from all dose cohorts at baseline, on cycle 4 day 1, and on cycle 7 day 1. Samples were obtained from an open-label, multicenter, first-in-human phase I dose-escalation trial of ivuxolimab. Adults with locally advanced or metastatic melanoma, renal cell, hepatocellular, or head and neck squamous cell carcinoma were enrolled in the trial. Before TCR sequencing, CD4+ T cells and CD8+ T cells from peripheral blood were sorted into separate populations.

The chain joins TRBV19 to TRBJ1-1; 5 matching bases give a weak D call of TRBD1. The sample was CD4+ or CD8+ T cells sorted from blood, taken in a trial of the OX40 agonist ivuxolimab. The source of this sequence is an adult with an advanced solid tumor such as melanoma, head and neck, liver or kidney cancer. The CDR3 protein sequence reads: CASSLGRTEAFF. Here is the DNA: TGTGCCAGTAGTTTGGGGCGAACTGAAGCTTTCTTT.